These 6 T cell receptor beta chains were all obtained from the same sample, sequenced in a study of T cell responses to AZD1222 COVID-19 vaccine. The data were produced by immunoSEQ multiplex PCR, yet TCRdb's version contains in-frame clones alone and is incomplete. Among 150,000 to 200,000 clones, about nine tenths were seen once, and the ten largest hold 1.1% to 1.5%. The source material was peripheral blood, sampled on day 0 of AZD1222 vaccination. Every receptor here comes from an adult in good health.

This sequence joins TRBV5-1 and TRBJ1-2, with D hard to call. The CDR3 runs 13 residues. Germline V gives CDR1 SGHRS, CDR2 YFSETQ. V was trimmed by 9 bases and J by 4 bases, leaving 16 bases between them. In nucleotides, the CDR3 is TGCGCCAACCAATTCTGGGCATCCTATGGCTACACCTTC. It yields the protein CANQFWASYGYTF.

The chain recombines TRBV14 with TRBJ2-3; TRBD2 matches at 8 bases. From germline, CDR1 is SGHDN and CDR2 FVKESK. CDR3 length: 17 amino acids. V lost 0 bases and J lost 2; bases outside the gene matches: 7. CDR3: CASSQERTSLYTDTQYF. CDR3 bases: TGTGCCAGCAGCCAAGAGAGGACTAGCTTATACACAGATACGCAGTATTTT.

The chain recombines TRBV5-1 with TRBJ2-3, with 7 bases aligning to TRBD2. With V trimmed by 4 bases and J by 2 bases, 10 bases remained unmatched. Germline V gives CDR1 SGHRS, CDR2 YFSETQ. There are 16 residues in the CDR3. The DNA of the CDR3 is TGCGCCAGCAGCCCTGCGGCGGGAGTGCCCACAGATACGCAGTATTTT. It yields the protein CASSPAAGVPTDTQYF.

The sample holds one count of this clone. The V call is TRBV28, the J call TRBJ2-7; D call uncertain. Trimming cost V 1 base and J 6 bases, with 4 bases left between them. The CDR3 spans 11 residues. CDR1 and CDR2 (germline): MDHEN, SYDVKM. The CDR3 loop reads CASSLSLEQYF. The CDR3 coding sequence is TGTGCCAGCAGTTTATCGCTCGAGCAGTACTTC.

The V and J genes are TRBV14 and TRBJ1-6, with D hard to call. V was pared by 4 bases and J by 7 bases, with 14 bases between. Germline V gene data show CDR1 as SGHDN and CDR2 as FVKESK. The CDR3 covers 15 residues. CDR3 loop: CASSPRTGGNSPLHF. The DNA for the CDR3 is TGTGCCAGCAGCCCCAGGACCGGCGGGAATTCACCCCTCCACTTT. Complete variable domain (other parts from reference TRBV14 and TRBJ1-6): EAGVTQFPSHSVIEKGQTVTLRCDPISGHDNLYWYRRVMGKEIKFLLHFVKESKQDESGMPNNRFLAERTGGTYSTLKVQPAELEDSGVYFCASSPRTGGNSPLHFGNGTRLTVT.

The chain employs TRBV28 and TRBJ1-5; TRBD1 is a possible D gene (5 bases). Germline-derived CDR1 and CDR2 are MDHEN and SYDVKM. Trimming shortened V by 6 bases and J by 4 bases, and 25 bases separated the two germline ends. The CDR3 runs 18 residues. This CDR3 is CASRPRSLGRRPNQPQHF. In DNA, the CDR3 is TGTGCCAGCAGACCGAGGTCGCTGGGACGGAGACCTAATCAGCCCCAGCATTTT.